This TCR beta chain was recovered during a study of human T cells and chemical hapten exposure. TCRdb reprocessed the RACE reads with MiXCR, giving one entry per CDR3 protein. The sample lists roughly 60,000 distinct CDR3 sequences, under 15% occurring once. The CDR3 is 13 amino acids. V was cut by 4 bases and J by 3 bases, with 10 bases left in between. Germline V gene lookup returns CDR1 SQVTM and CDR2 ANQGSEA. The time point is: patch test 3, about 24 weeks after DPC sensitization. Specified treatment: therapeutic diphenylcyclopropenone sensitization with weekly scalp DPC. This clonotype was obtained from a man aged 30-40 years with alopecia areata. Some clones in this sample may be carry-over from other donors' samples. The chain combines TRBV29-1 with TRBJ2-4; the D gene is possibly TRBD1 (5 bases). Sequenced here: whole blood, sampled in connection with sensitization to the hapten diphenylcyclopropenone (DPC). The CDR3 loop is CSVGRANKNIQYF. CDR3 bases: TGCAGCGTTGGCAGGGCGAACAAAAACATTCAGTACTTC.